Below, one T cell receptor (beta chain) is given with its context. This clonotype was recorded at least ten times. Its recognized antigen is unknown. Base qualities are not provided; no much larger clone lies one nucleotide away. Set within a cohort of healthcare workers in London, UK, this nested case-control study involved weekly PCR testing of nasopharyngeal swabs along with blood sampling. Healthcare workers were recruited between 23 and 31 March 2020, during the week of the UK lockdown, and were followed weekly for up to about 15 weeks. The library was built by means of 5' RACE. The reads were generated on a NextSeq 500. To correct for sequencing error and PCR bias, the TCR library protocol tagged individual cDNA molecules with unique molecular identifiers. Both TCR alpha and beta chains were sequenced, and tight co-correlation was observed between alpha and beta sequence abundances in each sample. Per the original workflow: Decombinator V4 was used to perform V gene, J gene and CDR3 annotation of TCR sequences. TCRs were defined as expanded if a significant change between any two time points was detected under a Poisson model with p below 0.0001. TCR abundances were normalised to the total number of TCRs sequenced in each sample and reported as counts per million. TRAV1-2 paired with TRAJ12, TRAJ20 or TRAJ33 defined MAIT TCRs, while TRAV10 paired with TRAJ18 defined iNKT TCRs. VDJdb, accessed 1 November 2021, was searched for CMV, EBV and SARS-CoV-2 annotated TCRs, excluding TCRs annotated for multiple antigens. TCRdb redid the processing of the public reads, applying fastp at Q25 and MiXCR, and retained in-frame beta chains. Entries that share a CDR3 protein sequence are merged under the most common genes and DNA. TCRdb's processing, not the study's, gives the V and J calls here. Counted in this sample were more than 20,000 distinct CDR3 sequences; approximately 6% of them appeared once. Under 2.5% of the sample is held by the ten biggest clonotypes.

These data belong to a study of early T cells in non-severe SARS-CoV-2 infection (dated by TCRdb to about 2021). About the full investigation: Because TCR sequencing was done on bulk RNA from unsorted whole blood, the alpha and beta chains could not be paired. Study-wide conclusions, independent of this receptor: VDJdb matching was skewed toward anti-spike CD8 responses and likely underestimated virus-specific expansions by missing private and CD4 specificities.

The germline V gene gives CDR1 as SGHDN and CDR2 as FVKESK. The CDR3 starts with the cysteine, ends with the phenylalanine, and has 15 residues. This entry keeps only the CDR3 DNA: 45 bases, framed from base 1. For this chain, trimming is 4 bases at the V end and 5 bases at the J end, and the number of junction bases without a gene match is 9. This clonotype was sampled from an adult who was a healthcare worker with PCR-confirmed SARS-CoV-2 infection or an uninfected control (not recorded which). The rearrangement joined TRBV14 to TRBJ2-5; TRBD1 matches 8 bases in the middle. Specimen: whole blood. The DNA sequence follows: TGTGCCAGCAGCCCCCCTAGGACAGGGTGGGAGACCCAGTACTTC. Its translation reads: CASSPPRTGWETQYF.